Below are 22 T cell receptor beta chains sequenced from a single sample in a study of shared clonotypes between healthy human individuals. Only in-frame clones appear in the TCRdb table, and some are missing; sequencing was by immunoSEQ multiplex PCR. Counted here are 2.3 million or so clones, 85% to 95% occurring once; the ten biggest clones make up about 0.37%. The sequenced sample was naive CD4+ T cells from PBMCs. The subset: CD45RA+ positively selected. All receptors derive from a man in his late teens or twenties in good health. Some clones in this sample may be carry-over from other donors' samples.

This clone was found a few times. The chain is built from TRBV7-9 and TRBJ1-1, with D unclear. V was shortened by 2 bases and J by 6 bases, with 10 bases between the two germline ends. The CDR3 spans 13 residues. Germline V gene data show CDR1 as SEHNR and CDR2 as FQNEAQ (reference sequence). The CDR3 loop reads CASSLPGRAEAFF. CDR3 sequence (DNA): TGTGCCAGCAGCTTACCAGGCAGAGCTGAAGCTTTCTTT.

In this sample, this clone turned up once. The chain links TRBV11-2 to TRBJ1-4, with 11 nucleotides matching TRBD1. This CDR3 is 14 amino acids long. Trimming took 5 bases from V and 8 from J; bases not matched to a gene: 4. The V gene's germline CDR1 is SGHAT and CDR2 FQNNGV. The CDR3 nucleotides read TGTGCCAGCAGCCCGGACAGGGGGCGAGAAAAACTGTTTTTT. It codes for CASSPDRGREKLFF.

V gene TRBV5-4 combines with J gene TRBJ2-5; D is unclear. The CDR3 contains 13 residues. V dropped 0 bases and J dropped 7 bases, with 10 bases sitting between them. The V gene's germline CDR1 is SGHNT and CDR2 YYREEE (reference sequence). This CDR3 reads CASSLGLPSTQYF. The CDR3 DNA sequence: TGTGCCAGCAGCTTGGGTCTACCGTCGACCCAGTACTTC.

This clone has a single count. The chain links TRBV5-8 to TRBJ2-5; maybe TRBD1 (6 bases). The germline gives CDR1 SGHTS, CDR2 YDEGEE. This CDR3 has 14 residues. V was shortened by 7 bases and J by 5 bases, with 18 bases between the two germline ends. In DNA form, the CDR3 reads TGTGCCAGCGGGGTTCCAGGCCAGGGGGAGACCCAGTACTTC. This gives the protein CASGVPGQGETQYF.

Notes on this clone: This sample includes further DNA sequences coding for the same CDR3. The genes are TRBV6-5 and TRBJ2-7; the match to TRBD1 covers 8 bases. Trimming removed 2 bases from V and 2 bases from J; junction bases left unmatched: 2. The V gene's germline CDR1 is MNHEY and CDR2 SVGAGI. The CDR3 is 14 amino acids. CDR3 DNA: TGTGCCAGCAGTTACGGGACAGGCCCCTACGAGCAGTACTTC. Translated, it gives CASSYGTGPYEQYF.

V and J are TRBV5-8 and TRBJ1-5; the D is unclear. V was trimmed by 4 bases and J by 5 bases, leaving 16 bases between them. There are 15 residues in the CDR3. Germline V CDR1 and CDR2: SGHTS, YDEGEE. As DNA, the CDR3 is TGTGCCAGCAGCCCTCCGCCGGGGAGGGATCAGCCCCAGCATTTT. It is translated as CASSPPPGRDQPQHF.

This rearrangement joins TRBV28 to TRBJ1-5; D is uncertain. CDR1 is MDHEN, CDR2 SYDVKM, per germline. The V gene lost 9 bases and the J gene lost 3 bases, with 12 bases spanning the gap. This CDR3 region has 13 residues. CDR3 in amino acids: CASDEQINQPQHF. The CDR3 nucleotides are TGTGCCAGTGATGAACAGATCAATCAGCCCCAGCATTTT.

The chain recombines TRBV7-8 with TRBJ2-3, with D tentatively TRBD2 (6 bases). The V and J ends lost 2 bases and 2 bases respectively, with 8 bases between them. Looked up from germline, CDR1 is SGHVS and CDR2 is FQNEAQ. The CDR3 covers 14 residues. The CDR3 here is CASSLWDSTDTQYF. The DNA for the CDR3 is TGTGCCAGCAGCTTATGGGACTCCACAGATACGCAGTATTTT.

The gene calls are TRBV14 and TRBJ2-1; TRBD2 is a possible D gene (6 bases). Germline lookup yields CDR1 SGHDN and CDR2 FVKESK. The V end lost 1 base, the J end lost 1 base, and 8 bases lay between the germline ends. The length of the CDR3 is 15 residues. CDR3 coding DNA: TGTGCCAGCAGCCAAGTGGGAGGTTCCTACAATGAGCAGTTCTTC. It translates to CASSQVGGSYNEQFF.

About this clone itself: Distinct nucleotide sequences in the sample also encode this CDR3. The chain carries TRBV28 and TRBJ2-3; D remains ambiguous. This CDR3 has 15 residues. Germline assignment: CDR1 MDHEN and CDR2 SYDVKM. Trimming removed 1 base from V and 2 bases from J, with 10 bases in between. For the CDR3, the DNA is TGTGCCAGCAGTTTATCGGCAGGATACACAGATACGCAGTATTTT. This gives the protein CASSLSAGYTDTQYF.

CDR3 sequence reads: CASSSDPQSSGNTIYF. CDR3 nucleotide sequence: TGCGCCAGCAGCTCGGACCCACAGAGCTCTGGAAACACCATATATTTT. The chain joins TRBV5-1 to TRBJ1-3; D not resolved. With 3 bases removed from V and 0 bases from J, the gap between germline ends came to 13 bases. This CDR3 has 16 residues. Germline loops: CDR1 SGHRS, CDR2 YFSETQ.

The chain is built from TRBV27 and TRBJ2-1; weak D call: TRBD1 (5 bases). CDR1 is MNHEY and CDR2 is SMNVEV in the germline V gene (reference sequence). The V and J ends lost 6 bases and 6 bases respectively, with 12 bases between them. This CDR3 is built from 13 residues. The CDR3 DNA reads TGTGCCAGCAGCAGGGTGCAGGTCAATGAGCAGTTCTTC. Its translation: CASSRVQVNEQFF.

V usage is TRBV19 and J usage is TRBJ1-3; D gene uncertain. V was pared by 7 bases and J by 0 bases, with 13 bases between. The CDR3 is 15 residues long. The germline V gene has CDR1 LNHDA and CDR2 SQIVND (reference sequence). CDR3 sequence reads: CASIRTASSGNTIYF. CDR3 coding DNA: TGTGCCAGTATACGTACGGCGAGCTCTGGAAACACCATATATTTT.

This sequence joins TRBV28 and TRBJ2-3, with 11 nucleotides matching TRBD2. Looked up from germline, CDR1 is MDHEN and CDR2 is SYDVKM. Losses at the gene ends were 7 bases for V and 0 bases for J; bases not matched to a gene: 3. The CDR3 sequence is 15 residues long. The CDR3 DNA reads TGTGCCAGCACCGGGACTAGCGGTAGCACAGATACGCAGTATTTT. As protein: CASTGTSGSTDTQYF.

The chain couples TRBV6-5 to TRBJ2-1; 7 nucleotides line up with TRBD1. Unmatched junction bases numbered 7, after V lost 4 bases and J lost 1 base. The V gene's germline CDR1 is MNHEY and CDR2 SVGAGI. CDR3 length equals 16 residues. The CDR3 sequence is CASSFAPGQSYNEQFF. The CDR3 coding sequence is TGTGCCAGCAGTTTCGCCCCGGGACAGTCCTACAATGAGCAGTTCTTC.

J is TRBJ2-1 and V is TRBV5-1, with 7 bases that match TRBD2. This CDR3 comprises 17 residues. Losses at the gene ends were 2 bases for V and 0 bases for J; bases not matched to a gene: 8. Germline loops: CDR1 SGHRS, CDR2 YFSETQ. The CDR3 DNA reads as TGCGCCAGCAGCTTCTCTAGCGGTACCAGCTCCTACAATGAGCAGTTCTTC. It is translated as CASSFSSGTSSYNEQFF. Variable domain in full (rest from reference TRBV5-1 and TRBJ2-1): KAGVTQTPRYLIKTRGQQVTLSCSPISGHRSVSWYQQTPGQGLQFLFEYFSETQRNKGNFPGRFSGRQFSNSRSEMNVSTLELGDSALYLCASSFSSGTSSYNEQFFGPGTRLTVL.

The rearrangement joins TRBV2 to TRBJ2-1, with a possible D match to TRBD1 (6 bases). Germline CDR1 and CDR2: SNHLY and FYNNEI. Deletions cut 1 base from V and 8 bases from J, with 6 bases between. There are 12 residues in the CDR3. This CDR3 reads CASSEGTDEQFF. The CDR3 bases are TGTGCCAGCAGTGAAGGGACAGATGAGCAGTTCTTC.

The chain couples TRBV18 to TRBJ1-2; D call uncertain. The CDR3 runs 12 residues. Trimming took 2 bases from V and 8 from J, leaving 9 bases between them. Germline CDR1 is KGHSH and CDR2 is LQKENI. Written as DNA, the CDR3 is TGTGCCAGCTCACCAGGGCTTTTCGGCTACACCTTC. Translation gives CASSPGLFGYTF.

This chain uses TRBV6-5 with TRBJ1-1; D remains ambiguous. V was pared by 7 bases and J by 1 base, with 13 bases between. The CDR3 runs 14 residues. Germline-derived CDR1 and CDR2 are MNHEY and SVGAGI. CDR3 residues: CASIRPGTNTEAFF. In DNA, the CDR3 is TGTGCCAGCATCCGACCGGGTACGAACACTGAAGCTTTCTTT.

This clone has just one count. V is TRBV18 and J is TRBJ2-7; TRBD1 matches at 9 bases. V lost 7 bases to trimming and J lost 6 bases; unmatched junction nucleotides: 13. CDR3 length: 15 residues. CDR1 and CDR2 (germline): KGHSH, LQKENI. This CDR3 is CASLGQQGAASEQYF. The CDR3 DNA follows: TGTGCCAGCTTAGGGCAACAGGGGGCTGCCTCCGAGCAGTACTTC.

The chain's CDR3 is CASSGEAHSNTGELFF. CDR3 sequence (DNA): TGTGCCAGCAGTGGGGAAGCCCACTCGAACACCGGGGAGCTGTTTTTT. V usage is TRBV6-1 and J usage is TRBJ2-2; D not certain. Looked up from germline, CDR1 is MNHNS and CDR2 is SASEGT. The CDR3 runs to 16 residues. V was pared by 4 bases and J by 0 bases, with 12 bases between.

CDR3: CASSSAGVNEQYF. The CDR3, as DNA: TGTGCCAGCAGCTCAGCGGGGGTAAACGAGCAGTACTTC. The J gene is TRBJ2-7, the V gene TRBV2, with 8 bases identical to TRBD2. This CDR3 is 13 amino acids long. Germline trimming cut 6 bases from V and 5 bases from J; bases unmatched to any gene: 6. CDR1 and CDR2 (germline): SNHLY, FYNNEI. The full variable domain, with the rest looked up from reference TRBV2 and TRBJ2-7, is EPEVTQTPSHQVTQMGQEVILRCVPISNHLYFYWYRQILGQKVEFLVSFYNNEISEKSEIFDDQFSVERPDGSNFTLKIRSTKLEDSAMYFCASSSAGVNEQYFGPGTRLTVT.